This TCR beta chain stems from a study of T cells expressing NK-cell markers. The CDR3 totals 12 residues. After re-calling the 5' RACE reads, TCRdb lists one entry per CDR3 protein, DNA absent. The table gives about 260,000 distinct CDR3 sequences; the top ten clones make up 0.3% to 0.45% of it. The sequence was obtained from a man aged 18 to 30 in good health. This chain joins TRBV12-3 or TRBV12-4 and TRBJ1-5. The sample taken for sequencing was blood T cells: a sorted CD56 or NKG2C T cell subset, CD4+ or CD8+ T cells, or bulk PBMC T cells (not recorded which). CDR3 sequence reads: CASREEHQPQHF.